This TCR beta chain was identified in a study of regulatory and conventional T cells in RAG deficiency. General observations from the study: Treg unique TCR beta sequences were 80 to 100-fold fewer in Omenn syndrome and CID/AS patients than controls. Omenn patients showed >80% Treg-Tconv overlap and shorter CDR3 lengths.

The sorted conventional CD4+ T cells were CD25-low and CD127-high, with genomic DNA sequenced. In regard to this clone: What it recognizes is unknown.

This table comes from immunoSEQ multiplex PCR, and its TCRdb copy is limited to in-frame clones, with some not included. The data show under 25,000 clones, around 97% seen once. The CDR3 sequence is 19 residues long. Germline loops: CDR1 SNHLY, CDR2 FYNNEI. V lost 5 bases and J lost 0; bases outside the gene matches: 9. A further study also used this sample, focusing on regulatory T cells. That investigation notes: Primers: 52 TRBV forward and 13 TRBJ reverse.

The receptor comes from a human donor in good health. The V gene is TRBV2, the J gene TRBJ2-4; 14 nucleotides line up with TRBD2. The specimen sequenced was CD25- CD4+ T cells sorted from blood. CDR3 nucleotides: TGTGCCAGCAGTCCTCGGACTAGCGGGGGGATCATAGCCAAAAACATTCAGTACTTC. It codes for CASSPRTSGGIIAKNIQYF.